This TCR beta chain derives from a study of T cell clonotyping in hematopoietic cell transplantation (dated by TCRdb to about 2021). Study-wide context: Recipient samples taken before transplant were obtained following cytoreduction. The study collected 120 to 150 blood samples from approximately 35 consecutive transplant recipients and their related donors. Patient recruitment ran from September 2015 to January 2017, and follow-up continued until September 2020 or death. Broader findings and caveats from the paper: After transplant, TCR diversity in recipients dropped, and pathologically expanded clonotypes increased progressively from day 30 to day 180. Recipient repertoires showed only a small fraction of overlap with donor repertoires, and over 95% appeared de novo at the given depth. The sample size was limited and the cells went unsorted, which meant the CD4 and CD8 repertoire contributions could not be told apart. Donor and pretransplant recipient Inverse Simpson Index values predicted broader posttransplant TCR repertoire diversity.

On this clone itself: Its specific antigen is unknown. Base qualities were left out, and no much larger clone turns up one base away.

The immunoSEQ assay, a bias-controlled multiplex PCR with V- and J-specific primers, was used to amplify TCR beta CDR3 regions from genomic DNA. In a second PCR step, the CDR3 amplicons were tagged with a proprietary barcode plus Illumina adapter sequences. CDR3 libraries were sequenced on an Illumina MiSeq instrument. In the original analysis: immunoSEQ Analyzer 3.0 was used for export and quality control, with R Bioconductor and Immunarch used for downstream analyses. Repertoire metrics were calculated using only productive rearrangements within the normalized downsampled data set. Clonotypes larger than 5 templates in the normalized cohort were defined as pathologically expanded. Repertoire diversity was measured with the Inverse Simpson Index. To capture all clonotypes, CMV-specificity analyses were performed on the non-normalized data set. The table comes from immuneACCESS by way of TCRdb, which keeps in-frame sequences with V and J called. Part of the clones is missing from these tables; in studies checked, under half for an unresolved V gene and the rest for unknown reasons. The V and J calls and clone size come from that table; D and trimming were worked out from the DNA. Counted in this sample were some 45,000 clones; roughly 80% of them appeared once. The ten top clones hold approximately 5.7% of the sample.

CDR1 is given as LNHDA and CDR2 as SQIVND, both from the germline V gene (reference sequence). Measured from the cysteine to the phenylalanine, the CDR3 is 16 residues long. Just CDR3 DNA is preserved here, 48 bases in frame from base 1. At the junction V is shortened by 5 bases and J by 4 bases, with 18 bases in between. The time point label corresponds to: recipient sample about 28 days before transplant, after cytoreduction. Blood from recipients was drawn roughly 28 days before transplant, then again at days 30, 100 and 180 after transplant. Nuclei Lysis Solution was used to extract genomic DNA from fresh or cryopreserved unfractionated peripheral blood mononuclear cells.

The chain employs TRBV19 and TRBJ1-5; TRBD1 is possibly the D segment (5 matching bases). The source is a man in his sixties with myelodysplastic syndrome. Some clones in this sample may be carry-over from other donors' samples. The specimen comprised peripheral blood mononuclear cells, sampled before stem cell transplant. The sequence in DNA is TGTGCCAGTAGTCCCTACGCCGGGGGTGGGAATCAGCCCCAGCATTTT. Its protein product is CASSPYAGGGNQPQHF.